This T cell receptor beta chain was identified during a study of a mutant IDH1 vaccine in newly diagnosed glioma. Study details: Vaccines were first given 4-6 weeks after radiotherapy alone, or with temozolomide cycles.

General study results and limits: Seemingly, pseudoprogression had no relation to changes in the top peripheral T cell clonotypes. Vaccine-induced immune responses occurred in roughly 95% of patients.

There are a few counts of this clone. Its antigen is not known. In the same sample, other DNA sequences code for this CDR3. Sequencing was performed with immunoSEQ multiplex PCR; in TCRdb, only in-frame clones are kept and a portion is missing. The data show around 78,000 clones, with approximately 85% seen just once and roughly 2% held by the top ten. Regarding time point: week 23, last vaccination. What each vaccine dose contained was 300 ug of mutant IDH1 20-mer peptide, accompanied by topical imiquimod. Donors' newly diagnosed IDH1-mutant WHO grade 3 or 4 astrocytomas lacked nuclear ATRX. V was pared by 3 bases and J by 2 bases, with 11 bases between. Germline V lookup: CDR1 LNHDA, CDR2 SQIVND (reference sequence). This CDR3 comprises 15 residues.

The receptor was derived from a man aged 25 to 40 with glioma. Some clones in this sample may be carry-over from other donors' samples. Source: PBMCs, taken from a glioma patient whose treatment included an IDH1 peptide vaccine. The genes are TRBV19 and TRBJ1-5, with a weak D call TRBD1 (6 bases). As DNA, the CDR3 is TGTGCCAGTAGTATCGGAGGGGGGGGCAATCAGCCCCAGCATTTT. This translates into CASSIGGGGNQPQHF.